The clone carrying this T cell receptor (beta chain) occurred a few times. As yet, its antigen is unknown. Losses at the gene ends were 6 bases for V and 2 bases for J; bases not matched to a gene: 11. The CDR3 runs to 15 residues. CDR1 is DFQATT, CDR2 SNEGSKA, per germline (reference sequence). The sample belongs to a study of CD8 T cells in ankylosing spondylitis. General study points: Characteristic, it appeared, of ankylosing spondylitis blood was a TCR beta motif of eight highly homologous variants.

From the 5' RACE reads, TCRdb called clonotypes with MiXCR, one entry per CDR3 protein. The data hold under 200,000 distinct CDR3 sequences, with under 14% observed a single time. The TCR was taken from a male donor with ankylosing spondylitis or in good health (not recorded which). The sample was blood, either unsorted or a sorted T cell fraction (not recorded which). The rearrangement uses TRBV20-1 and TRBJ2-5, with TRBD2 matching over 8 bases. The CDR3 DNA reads TGCAGTGCGGAACCTCCGGTAGCGGGGCAAGAGACCCAGTACTTC. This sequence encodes CSAEPPVAGQETQYF.